This entry is about one TCR beta chain. Likely a read error: the CDR3 ends without its conserved phenylalanine or tryptophan. It is unclear where the CDR3 begins or ends on the DNA, so no DNA is shown, and the CDR3 is as TCRdb lists it. This record belongs to a study of human T cells and chemical hapten exposure. Individual cDNA molecules (in the library) carried attached unique molecular identifiers. TCRdb itself ran the RACE reads through MiXCR, one entry per CDR3 protein. Of under 400,000 distinct CDR3 sequences in the sample, 5% to 6.5% were seen once. Specified time point: pre-sensitization, week 0. Specified treatment: therapeutic diphenylcyclopropenone sensitization with weekly scalp DPC. The input for sequencing was whole blood, taken in connection with sensitization to the hapten diphenylcyclopropenone (DPC). This clonotype originated in a woman aged 50 to 65 with alopecia areata. Some clones in this sample may be carry-over from other donors' samples.

The CDR3 sequence: CATATPPPGAEGT. This chain connects TRBV24-1 to TRBJ1-1; the table's D call, TRBD1, has no DNA check behind it. The CDR3 totals 13 residues, both ends included. Germline CDR1 KGHDR, CDR2 SFDVKD.